The TCR beta chain under discussion was sequenced for a study of response to subunit inactivated influenza vaccine (dated by TCRdb to the late 2010s). Regarding the complete study: Deep quantitative profiling of the T cell receptor repertoire was used in the study to follow responses to a trivalent subunit inactivated influenza vaccine.

Overall study outcomes, separate from this receptor: The authors suggested that each seasonal influenza vaccination may recruit only a limited number of new T cells.

The library was built by means of RT-PCR. TCRdb shows the sequencer as Illumina HiSeq 2500. TCRdb reprocessing: public reads trimmed at Q25 with fastp, clones called with MiXCR, in-frame beta chains kept. Each CDR3 protein gets just one entry, which takes the most common genes and DNA from the rows behind it. Recorded for this sample are about 520,000 distinct CDR3 sequences; over 25% of them occurred a single time. 1.5% to 2% of the sample belongs to the ten largest clones. This clonotype has just a few counts. Its antigen is not yet known. The record has no base qualities; no much larger clone is one base away. V is shortened by 6 bases, J by 10 bases, and the region joining them spans 16 bases. From cysteine to phenylalanine, the CDR3 is 13 amino acids long. The entry retains the CDR3 DNA only, 39 bases that are in frame from base 1. According to the germline V gene, CDR1 reads MNHNS and CDR2 reads SASEGT.

Sequencing used CD4+ T cells sorted from PBMCs, obtained roughly 5 days after vaccination. The receptor's source is a man in his forties or fifties who received an inactivated influenza vaccine. Donor details come from another sample of the same person, matched by shared clones. The receptor chain draws on TRBV6-1 and TRBJ2-1; the D region is possibly TRBD1 or TRBD2, each matching across 7 bases. The nucleotide sequence reads TGTGCCAGCAGCACCCACAGGGGAGGGGAGCAGTTCTTC. Its protein is CASSTHRGGEQFF.